This record covers a single TCR beta chain. What it binds is unknown. Genomic DNA from each subset was divided evenly over several immunoSEQ plates. Each replicate PCR on the sorted subsets used around 200 ng DNA (about 30,000 T cell genomes). Sequencing was performed with immunoSEQ multiplex PCR; in TCRdb, only in-frame clones are kept and a portion is missing. The sample yields 2,500,000 or so clones, roughly 90% seen once. This specimen comes from a study of shared clonotypes between healthy human individuals. Findings of the study overall: Larger estimated richness was generally seen in naive subsets than in memory subsets.

Trimming pared 2 bases from V and 0 bases from J, leaving 11 bases between. The CDR3 sequence is 15 residues long. CDR1 is GTSNPN, CDR2 SVGIG, per germline (reference sequence). The source of this sequence is a man aged 18 to 29 in good health. Some clones in this sample may be carry-over from other donors' samples. The V and J genes are TRBV30 and TRBJ1-3; D perhaps matches TRBD1 (6 bases). The sample comprised naive CD4+ T cells from PBMCs. Subset noted: CD45RA+ positively selected. The DNA for the CDR3 is TGTGCCTGGAGTTCGGGGGGCCTCTCTGGAAACACCATATATTTT. Protein sequence: CAWSSGGLSGNTIYF.